This T cell receptor (beta chain) was identified in a study of blood T cell repertoires in COVID-19 (dated by TCRdb to 2020 to 2021). At the level of the whole study: Recovered participants in ImmuneRACE Cohort 3 were defined as having two consecutive negative NP/OP PCR tests, clearance from a healthcare professional, or resolution of symptoms. Samples covering the acute and convalescent phases of COVID-19 were provided by collaborators in the United States, Italy and Spain. The material from the prospective study consisted of cDNA or gDNA derived from T cells, B-cell-depleted T cells, or PBMCs. Deeply sampled blood TCRbeta repertoires from subjects exposed to, actively infected with, or recovered from COVID-19 were included in the dataset. The repertoires were released in a freely available public database intended as a resource for research on the immune response to SARS-CoV-2. The samples were drawn from two sources: the first 160 participants of the ongoing ImmuneRACE study, and 950 to 1,500 subjects contributed by 6 global collaborators. The sample metadata nearly always contained a de-identified subject ID, COVID-19 status, age in years and sex. HLA class I and class II types, where available, came from metadata supplied by the sample provider rather than from assay-based typing.

Note on this clone: No cognate antigen has been identified for it. The sample holds no much larger clone one base away, and base qualities are not on file.

Overall study outcomes, separate from this receptor: How much clinical and demographic metadata was included differed by source and by participant, and the metadata was provided uncurated.

V drops 0 bases and J drops 6 bases, leaving 10 bases in between. From the cysteine through the phenylalanine, the CDR3 covers 15 amino acids. Just CDR3 DNA is preserved here, 45 bases in frame from base 1. Based on the germline V gene (reference sequence), the CDR1 and CDR2 sequences are SGHKS and YYEKEE. Enrolling through a virtual design, the prospective study's participants ranged in age from roughly 18 to 89 years and lived across about two dozen United States geographic areas. To assign participants to cohorts, the prospective study relied on clinical history that participants themselves reported in a screening survey and a study questionnaire. In the prospective study, mobile phlebotomists collected whole blood, serum and a nasopharyngeal or oropharyngeal swab from each participant. Additional blood draws and questionnaires over an approximately two-month period could optionally be provided by prospective study participants. Blood samples from the prospective study were shipped frozen or at room temperature prior to DNA extraction.

TCRbeta CDR3 regions were amplified from genomic DNA using the immunoSEQ Assay, a bias-controlled multiplex PCR. Concerning the study's data processing: Within the assay, amplification of reference gene primers was used to estimate how many nucleated cells each sample contained. Sequence reads were collapsed and filtered to measure the absolute abundance of every unique TCRbeta CDR3 rearrangement. For each sample, productive Simpson clonality was calculated as the square root of Simpson's diversity index over productive rearrangements. TCRdb limited this immuneACCESS table to in-frame rearrangements with V and J called. A share of clones is missing; checked studies link under half to unresolved V genes, and the rest is unexplained. For V, J and clone size, that table is used; D and trimming come from the DNA. The sample includes 330,000 or so clones, with more than 75% observed a single time. The ten largest account for less than 2.5% of the sample.

The chain employs TRBV5-5 and TRBJ1-6; the D gene is unclear. Sequencing used PBMCs or T cells enriched from blood (not recorded which). The receptor was isolated from a man aged 35 to 55 in a cohort exposed to, infected with or recovered from COVID-19 (not recorded which). CDR3 reads: CASSLELRLNSPLHF. The nucleotide sequence is TGTGCCAGCAGCTTGGAACTCCGCCTTAATTCACCCCTCCACTTT.